The 18 T cell receptor beta chains presented below share a single source sample, sequenced in a study of shared clonotypes between healthy human individuals. Assay: immunoSEQ multiplex PCR; the TCRdb copy retains only in-frame clones and omits some. The sample consists of hundreds of thousands of clones, 60% to 75% of them appearing once. The sample was memory CD4+ T cells sorted from blood. Subset described: CD45RA-negative fraction. The receptors derive from a young woman in good health.

The V call is TRBV23-1, the J call TRBJ1-5; tentative D call: TRBD1 (6 bases). TRBV23-1 is identified as an open reading frame with a role that is uncertain. The CDR3 length is 18 residues. V was clipped by 3 bases and J by 6 bases, with 24 bases between them. The CDR3 coding sequence is TGCGCCAGCAGTCAGCCCCGGGACACGATAGCCTGGGGTCAGCCCCAGCATTTT. This gives the protein CASSQPRDTIAWGQPQHF.

The chain carries TRBV28 and TRBJ1-2; perhaps TRBD1 as D (6 bases). Deletions cut 8 bases from V and 2 bases from J, with 15 bases between. Per the germline V gene, CDR1 is MDHEN and CDR2 is SYDVKM. CDR3 length: 14 amino acids. This CDR3 reads CASLTGLVNYGYTF. In DNA form, the CDR3 reads TGTGCCAGCCTGACAGGTCTTGTGAACTATGGCTACACCTTC.

The chain couples TRBV28 to TRBJ2-7; TRBD2 is a possible D gene (6 bases). Germline-derived CDR1 and CDR2 are MDHEN and SYDVKM. Trimming removed 6 bases at V and 2 bases at J, with 17 bases between. The CDR3 length is 15 residues. In nucleotides, the CDR3 is TGTGCCAGCAGAGCTCCGGGACTCCCGACCTACGAGCAGTACTTC. It codes for CASRAPGLPTYEQYF.

The CDR3 reads CASKGDLTTDTQYF. The CDR3 DNA follows: TGTGCCAGCAAGGGGGACCTCACCACAGATACGCAGTATTTT. The chain employs TRBV6-5 and TRBJ2-3; a possible D gene is TRBD1 (6 bases). Germline loops: CDR1 MNHEY, CDR2 SVGAGI. Between the trimmed V and J ends, which lost 7 bases and 2 bases, there was a span of 13 bases. This CDR3 is 14 amino acids long.

This clone showed up just a few times. Other DNA sequences in the sample encode the same CDR3. The J gene is TRBJ1-3, the V gene TRBV5-1, with TRBD1 identical over 7 bases. V lost 5 bases and J lost 2; bases outside the gene matches: 4. Germline assignment: CDR1 SGHRS and CDR2 YFSETQ. There are 14 residues in the CDR3. Here the CDR3 DNA reads TGCGCCAGCAGTGTCGGGACAGCTGGAAACACCATATATTTT. This translates into CASSVGTAGNTIYF.

The chain has TRBV28 and TRBJ1-5, with a tentative D call TRBD1 (5 bases). The germline gives CDR1 MDHEN, CDR2 SYDVKM. V was clipped by 0 bases and J by 3 bases, with 15 bases between them. The CDR3 extends over 17 amino acids. DNA of the CDR3: TGTGCCAGCAGTTTATGGCCAGGGAACCTACTCAATCAGCCCCAGCATTTT. Its translation is CASSLWPGNLLNQPQHF.

The table lists this clone with a few counts. The chain recombines TRBV7-2 with TRBJ2-6; D unresolved. The CDR3 runs to 15 residues. Deletions cut 3 bases from V and 0 bases from J, with 6 bases between. Germline-derived CDR1 and CDR2 are SGHTA and FQGNSA. The CDR3 nucleotides read TGTGCCAGCAGCTTCCAGCTCTCTGGGGCCAACGTCCTGACTTTC. It translates to CASSFQLSGANVLTF.

As to this clone: This sample includes further DNA sequences coding for the same CDR3. The chain uses TRBV5-4 and TRBJ1-3, with 7 bases aligning to TRBD1. Germline CDR1 is SGHNT and CDR2 is YYREEE (reference sequence). This CDR3 is built from 15 residues. J lost 0 bases, V lost 0 bases, and 0 bases had no gene match. Here the CDR3 reads CASSLGTGSGNTIYF. CDR3 nucleotide sequence: TGTGCCAGCAGCTTGGGGACAGGCTCTGGAAACACCATATATTTT.

This rearrangement joins TRBV16 to TRBJ2-3; D possibly uses TRBD1 or TRBD2 (5 bases each). Trimming shortened V by 4 bases and J by 6 bases, and 17 bases separated the two germline ends. Germline CDR1 and CDR2: KGHSY and FQNENV. This CDR3 contains 15 residues. As DNA, the CDR3 is TGTGCCAGCAGCCCCCAGGGACCTTATGGGGATACGCAGTATTTT. Protein: CASSPQGPYGDTQYF. The full variable domain, rest sourced from reference TRBV16 and TRBJ2-3, is GEEVAQTPKHLVRGEGQKAKLYCAPIKGHSYVFWYQQVLKNEFKFLISFQNENVFDETGMPKERFSAKCLPNSPCSLEIQATKLEDSAVYFCASSPQGPYGDTQYFGPGTRLTVL.

V gene TRBV7-6 combines with J gene TRBJ2-1, with D perhaps TRBD1 (6 bases). Trimming removed 1 base at V and 9 bases at J, with 7 bases between. CDR3 length: 12 amino acids. Germline V gene data show CDR1 as SGHVS and CDR2 as FNYEAQ. CDR3 DNA: TGTGCCAGCAGCTTAGTGGGGGCTGAGCAGTTCTTC. Amino acid sequence: CASSLVGAEQFF.

The chain couples TRBV28 to TRBJ2-6, with TRBD2 as a possible D gene (5 bases). CDR1 is MDHEN, CDR2 SYDVKM, per germline. V was clipped by 8 bases and J by 0 bases, with 14 bases between them. CDR3 length: 16 residues. CDR3 in DNA: TGTGCCAGCTTGTTCAAGCGGCCCTCTGGGGCCAACGTCCTGACTTTC. As protein: CASLFKRPSGANVLTF.

With respect to this clone: This specimen includes other DNA sequences encoding the same CDR3. The J gene is TRBJ2-5, the V gene TRBV5-4; D is perhaps TRBD2 (5 bases). The CDR3 runs 13 residues. V lost 2 bases and J 2 bases, leaving 7 bases between the germline ends. Per the germline V gene, CDR1 is SGHNT and CDR2 is YYREEE (reference sequence). CDR3 DNA: TGTGCCAGCAGCTTAGCGGCACAAGAGACCCAGTACTTC. Protein: CASSLAAQETQYF. The entire variable domain, with the rest obtained from reference TRBV5-4 and TRBJ2-5, is as follows: ETGVTQSPTHLIKTRGQQVTLRCSSQSGHNTVSWYQQALGQGPQFIFQYYREEENGRGNFPPRFSGLQFPNYSSELNVNALELDDSALYLCASSLAAQETQYFGPGTRLLVL.

The chain combines TRBV14 with TRBJ1-2; D is ambiguous. This CDR3 spans 13 amino acids. Germline V gives CDR1 SGHDN, CDR2 FVKESK. V was shortened by 6 bases and J by 8 bases, with 16 bases between the two germline ends. The CDR3 sequence: CASSRRPSPGYTF. CDR3 coding DNA: TGTGCCAGCAGTCGCCGGCCTTCACCAGGCTACACCTTC.

The chain has TRBV4-2 and TRBJ2-7; D is unclear. The CDR3 contains 15 residues. CDR1 LGHNA and CDR2 YNFKEQ come from the germline V gene. V was pared by 0 bases and J by 0 bases, with 9 bases between. The CDR3 spells CASSQEYGSSYEQYF. The CDR3 nucleotides are TGTGCCAGCAGCCAAGAGTATGGTAGCTCCTACGAGCAGTACTTC.

This clone was detected only a few times. The identical CDR3 is also encoded by other nucleotide sequences in the sample. The rearrangement uses TRBV5-1 and TRBJ2-5; 9 bases are a match to TRBD1. Trimming at V came to 4 bases and at J to 5 bases, leaving 6 bases not matched to a gene. The CDR3 is made up of 14 amino acids. The germline CDR1 and CDR2 sequences are SGHRS and YFSETQ. The CDR3 spells CASSPDRGGETQYF. The CDR3, as DNA: TGCGCCAGCAGCCCGGACAGGGGAGGGGAGACCCAGTACTTC. Together with reference TRBV5-1 and TRBJ2-5, the CDR3 gives the full variable domain: KAGVTQTPRYLIKTRGQQVTLSCSPISGHRSVSWYQQTPGQGLQFLFEYFSETQRNKGNFPGRFSGRQFSNSRSEMNVSTLELGDSALYLCASSPDRGGETQYFGPGTRLLVL.

This chain joins TRBV6-6 and TRBJ2-2; 8 bases match TRBD1. Per the germline V gene, CDR1 is MNHNY and CDR2 is SVGAGI (reference sequence). The CDR3 covers 15 residues. V gave up 4 bases and J gave up 4 bases; unmatched junction bases: 5. CDR3 DNA sequence: TGTGCCAGCAGTTTGGCTGGGACAGGCACCGGGGAGCTGTTTTTT. This sequence encodes CASSLAGTGTGELFF.

This clone was counted a few times. The chain uses TRBV9 and TRBJ2-5; 7 bases are a match to TRBD1. V lost 3 bases to trimming and J lost 4 bases; unmatched junction nucleotides: 12. The germline V gene has CDR1 SGDLS and CDR2 YYNGEE. The CDR3 has 16 residues. The CDR3 spells CASSGNSLGGVETQYF. CDR3 nucleotide sequence: TGTGCCAGCAGCGGGAACAGTCTAGGGGGCGTAGAGACCCAGTACTTC.

V usage is TRBV6-1 and J usage is TRBJ1-5; no clear D gene. Trimming left V 1 base short and J 5 bases short, with 9 bases between. The germline gives CDR1 MNHNS, CDR2 SASEGT. CDR3 size: 14 residues. The CDR3 loop reads CASSEGWRDQPQHF. As DNA, the CDR3 is TGTGCCAGCAGTGAAGGGTGGAGGGATCAGCCCCAGCATTTT.